This T cell receptor beta chain was sequenced during a study of shared clonotypes between healthy human individuals. Splitting of each subset's genomic DNA was done evenly across several immunoSEQ plates. Per the authors' pipeline: As immunoSEQ supplied junction-only sequences (without quality scores), filtering differed. Assay: immunoSEQ multiplex PCR; the TCRdb copy retains only in-frame clones and omits some. V and J calls and clone size are those listed in that table; D and trimming were worked out from the DNA. This table holds 500,000 or so clones, around 96% found once. This clone has only one observation. Its antigen is undetermined. The length of the CDR3 is 11 residues. V was shortened by 6 bases and J by 5 bases, with 11 bases between the two germline ends. CDR1 is DFQATT, CDR2 SNEGSKA, per germline (reference sequence). General observations from the study: Against clonotypes common to all four donors, non-shared ones had lower generation probabilities.

The material sequenced was naive CD4+ T cells sorted from blood. Subset denoted: CD45RA+ positively selected. This chain joins TRBV20-1 and TRBJ2-7; D is unresolved. The clonotype was recovered from a woman aged 25 to 39 in good health. The CDR3 sequence: CSAQRPNEQYF. The DNA for the CDR3 is TGCAGTGCACAGCGACCAAACGAGCAGTACTTC.